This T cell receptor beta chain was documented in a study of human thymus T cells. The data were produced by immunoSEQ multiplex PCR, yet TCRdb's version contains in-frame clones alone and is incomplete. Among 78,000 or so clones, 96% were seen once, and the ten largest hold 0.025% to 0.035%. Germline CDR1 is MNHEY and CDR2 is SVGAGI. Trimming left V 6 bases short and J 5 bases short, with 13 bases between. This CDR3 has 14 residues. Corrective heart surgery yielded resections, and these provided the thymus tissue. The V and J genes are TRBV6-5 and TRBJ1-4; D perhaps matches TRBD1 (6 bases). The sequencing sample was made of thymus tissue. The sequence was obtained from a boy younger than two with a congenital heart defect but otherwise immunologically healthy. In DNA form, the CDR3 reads TGTGCCAGCAGATATAAAGACAGGAATGAAAAACTGTTTTTT. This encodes CASRYKDRNEKLFF.